This T cell receptor (beta chain) was observed in a study of T-cell memory formation after mild COVID-19. TCRdb processed the 5' RACE reads anew with MiXCR; each CDR3 protein has one entry. The table records about 250,000 distinct CDR3 sequences, about a sixth of them present only once. V dropped 4 bases and J dropped 9; count of bases not matched to a gene: 7. Germline CDR1 and CDR2: DFQATT and SNEGSKA (reference sequence). This CDR3 has 12 amino acids. This clonotype was obtained from a young man who had mild COVID-19 (a few samples of this study predate the infection). Cell type and time point are not known. The sequenced sample consisted of PBMCs or a T cell subset sorted from them (not recorded which). V gene TRBV20-1 combines with J gene TRBJ1-2; 8 bases fit TRBD1. The CDR3 loop is CSAIQGGYSYTF. Here the CDR3 DNA reads TGCAGTGCTATACAGGGGGGGTATAGCTACACCTTC.